The rows below give T cell receptor beta chains drawn from one sample of a study of shared clonotypes between healthy human individuals. Clones were read by immunoSEQ multiplex PCR, and TCRdb kept only the in-frame ones, dropping some. The sample includes 2 million to 2.5 million clones, approximately 90% of them seen just once. Sequencing was performed on naive CD4+ T cells from PBMCs. These receptors originate from a man aged 18 to 35 in good health. Some clones in this sample may be carry-over from other donors' samples. Both conserved end residues are part of each CDR3. Fields, in order: D gene, J gene, V gene, clone size, CDR3 DNA, CDR3 protein. D genes are given only for firm matches. Size tells how often a clone was seen (once, few, many) or the class of an expanded clone, and some rows leave it out.

NA	TRBJ2-7	TRBV11-1	NA	TGTGCCAGCAGCCCCAGGGGCTTCCCCTCCTACGAGCAGTACTTC	CASSPRGFPSYEQYF
NA	TRBJ2-2	TRBV5-1	NA	TGCGCCAGCAGCTTCCGGAGCACCGGGGAGCTGTTTTTT	CASSFRSTGELFF
TRBD1	TRBJ2-3	TRBV7-2	NA	TGTGCCAGCAGCCGCCGGGGACAGGACACAGATACGCAGTATTTT	CASSRRGQDTDTQYF
NA	TRBJ1-2	TRBV6-6	NA	TGTGCCAGCAGTGGGGGTCAGGAGGTGTTCTACACCTTC	CASSGGQEVFYTF
NA	TRBJ2-7	TRBV18	once	TGTGCCAGCTCCACAGGAGGGGGGGTCGAGCAGTACTTC	CASSTGGGVEQYF
NA	TRBJ1-2	TRBV5-1	NA	TGCGCCAGCAGCTTGGGAGGTCCCGGACCCTATGGCTACACCTTC	CASSLGGPGPYGYTF
TRBD1	TRBJ2-2	TRBV4-2	NA	TGTGCCAGCAGCCACCGGCAGGGGGCGGACGGGGAGCTGTTTTTT	CASSHRQGADGELFF
NA	TRBJ2-7	TRBV5-6	NA	TGTGCCAGCAGCTTCCAGACAGGCTCCTGGGGGGAGCAGTACTTC	CASSFQTGSWGEQYF
TRBD1	TRBJ2-7	TRBV5-6	NA	TGTGCCAGCAGCTTGAATCCCGGGACAGGGATCGAGCAGTACTTC	CASSLNPGTGIEQYF
NA	TRBJ1-4	TRBV6-6	NA	TGTGCCTTAAAAGACAGGACTCGGGCGGGGGAAAAACTGTTTTTT	CALKDRTRAGEKLFF
TRBD1	TRBJ1-1	TRBV9	once	TGTGCCAGCAGCATCCTTTCGGGACAGGGGACTGAAGCTTTCTTT	CASSILSGQGTEAFF
NA	TRBJ1-4	TRBV5-1	NA	TGCGCCAGCTCCCCAGCCACCTCTGAAAAACTGTTTTTT	CASSPATSEKLFF
NA	TRBJ1-5	TRBV28	NA	TGTGCCAGCAACACTCCGGGGGGGGATCAGCCCCAGCATTTT	CASNTPGGDQPQHF
TRBD1	TRBJ1-5	TRBV5-1	NA	TGCGCCAGCAGCTTAACAGGGGGCGGCAATCAGCCCCAGCATTTT	CASSLTGGGNQPQHF
NA	TRBJ1-1	TRBV27	NA	TGTGCCAGCCGAGGCTTGGGGGGACACACTGAAGCTTTCTTT	CASRGLGGHTEAFF
TRBD2	TRBJ2-1	TRBV6-1	NA	TGTGCCAGCAGCAGGACTAGCGGCTACAATGAGCAGTTCTTC	CASSRTSGYNEQFF
NA	TRBJ2-7	TRBV28	NA	TGTGCCAGCAGTTCGTTGGGCGCATCCACCTACGAGCAGTACTTC	CASSSLGASTYEQYF
NA	TRBJ1-1	TRBV5-1	NA	TGCGCCAGCAGCTTGGGGGGGCCCAACACTGAAGCTTTCTTT	CASSLGGPNTEAFF
TRBD1	TRBJ1-5	TRBV19	NA	TGTGCCAGCACACCCTACACAGGGGGCGACGTTAGCAATCAGCCCCAGCATTTT	CASTPYTGGDVSNQPQHF
TRBD1	TRBJ2-7	TRBV4-2	NA	TGTGCCAGCAGCCACAGGGGACAGGTGGACGAGCAGTACTTC	CASSHRGQVDEQYF